Sequencing of this T cell receptor beta chain was carried out in a study of blood T cell repertoires in COVID-19. Study information: Researchers got acute and convalescent COVID-19 samples from the United States, Italy and Spain. In each case, the material was cDNA or gDNA derived from T cells, B-cell-depleted T cells, or PBMCs.

Cohort allocation depended upon clinical history that participants reported. Germline CDR1 reads SGHRS; CDR2 reads YFSETQ. This CDR3 has 16 residues. V was cut by 0 bases and J by 10 bases, with 17 bases left in between. Source study methods: Amplified reference gene primers provided the basis for estimating nucleated cell counts. Profiled with immunoSEQ multiplex PCR; TCRdb holds only in-frame clones, not every one. The D gene and trimming were derived from the DNA, and the V and J assignments and clone size from that table. The data contain 200,000 to 250,000 clones, just under 90% of them singletons.

This TCR was sampled from a middle-aged man who had been exposed to COVID-19. Input material: PBMCs or T cells enriched from blood (not recorded which). The J gene is TRBJ1-6, the V gene TRBV5-1; maybe TRBD1 (5 bases). In nucleotides, the CDR3 is TGCGCCAGCAGCTTGGTAGTCCAGGGTCAGGGATCACCCCTCCACTTT. Protein sequence: CASSLVVQGQGSPLHF.